The clone carrying this T cell receptor beta chain was seen at least ten times. TCRdb called the 5' RACE reads again in MiXCR, with one record for every CDR3 protein. The data show more than 350,000 distinct CDR3 sequences, around 9.7% seen once. Per the germline V gene, CDR1 is SGHVS and CDR2 is FNYEAQ. The CDR3 is 14 amino acids. The V and J ends lost 6 bases and 1 base respectively, with 12 bases between them. The data are from a study of identical twins. What was sequenced was naive T cells sorted from blood. The chain uses TRBV7-6 and TRBJ1-1; a weak D match, TRBD1 (5 bases). This TCR was recovered from a woman in her fifties or sixties in good health. For the CDR3, the DNA is TGTGCCAGCAGTCCGGGACTCTCGAACACTGAAGCTTTCTTT. Translated: CASSPGLSNTEAFF.